The 5 T cell receptor beta chains presented below share a single source sample, sequenced in a study of shared clonotypes between healthy human individuals. TCRdb's copy holds only in-frame clones and misses some; the assay was immunoSEQ multiplex PCR. The data contain hundreds of thousands of clones, 60% to 75% of them singletons. The sequencing sample was made of memory CD4+ T cells sorted from blood. Subset defined: CD45RA-negative fraction. Receptors originate from a woman aged 25 to 39 in good health.

This clone appeared a few times. The chain is built from TRBV7-9 and TRBJ1-1, with TRBD1 as a possible D gene (5 bases). CDR3 length: 14 residues. Germline CDR1 SEHNR, CDR2 FQNEAQ (reference sequence). Trimming stripped 1 base from V and 4 bases from J, with 10 bases between. CDR3 in DNA: TGTGCCAGCAGCTTAGGGGGCATATCCACTGAAGCTTTCTTT. Translated, it gives CASSLGGISTEAFF.

The J gene is TRBJ1-2, the V gene TRBV5-1; 9 bases line up with TRBD1. There are 15 residues in the CDR3. V dropped 3 bases and J dropped 2; count of bases not matched to a gene: 5. The germline V gene encodes CDR1 SGHRS and CDR2 YFSETQ. CDR3 loop: CASSSRQGGNYGYTF. In nucleotides, the CDR3 is TGCGCCAGCAGCTCCCGACAGGGGGGGAACTATGGCTACACCTTC.

The chain recombines TRBV15 with TRBJ2-3; D perhaps matches TRBD2 (5 bases). The CDR3 runs to 13 residues. Looked up from germline, CDR1 is LNHNV and CDR2 is YYDKDF (reference sequence). V was pared by 3 bases and J by 2 bases, with 6 bases between. CDR3 in amino acids: CATSRDFTDTQYF. The CDR3 nucleotides read TGTGCCACCAGCAGGGACTTCACAGATACGCAGTATTTT.

The table lists this clone with a few counts. The chain joins TRBV27 to TRBJ2-7, with D possibly called TRBD1 or TRBD2 (5 bases each). With 6 bases removed from V and 2 bases from J, the gap between germline ends came to 14 bases. CDR1 is MNHEY and CDR2 is SMNVEV in the germline V gene (reference sequence). This CDR3 is built from 14 residues. DNA for the CDR3: TGTGCCAGCAGGACAGCGGCCCGGCCCTACGAGCAGTACTTC. The encoded protein is CASRTAARPYEQYF.

J is TRBJ1-3 and V is TRBV5-1, with TRBD1 matching 11 bases. The germline gives CDR1 SGHRS, CDR2 YFSETQ. The CDR3 is 17 residues long. The J segment lost 2 bases and the V segment lost 0 bases, leaving 4 bases of the junction unmatched. The chain's CDR3 is CASSLVGTGGTGNTIYF. The CDR3 DNA is TGCGCCAGCAGCTTGGTAGGGACAGGGGGAACTGGAAACACCATATATTTT.